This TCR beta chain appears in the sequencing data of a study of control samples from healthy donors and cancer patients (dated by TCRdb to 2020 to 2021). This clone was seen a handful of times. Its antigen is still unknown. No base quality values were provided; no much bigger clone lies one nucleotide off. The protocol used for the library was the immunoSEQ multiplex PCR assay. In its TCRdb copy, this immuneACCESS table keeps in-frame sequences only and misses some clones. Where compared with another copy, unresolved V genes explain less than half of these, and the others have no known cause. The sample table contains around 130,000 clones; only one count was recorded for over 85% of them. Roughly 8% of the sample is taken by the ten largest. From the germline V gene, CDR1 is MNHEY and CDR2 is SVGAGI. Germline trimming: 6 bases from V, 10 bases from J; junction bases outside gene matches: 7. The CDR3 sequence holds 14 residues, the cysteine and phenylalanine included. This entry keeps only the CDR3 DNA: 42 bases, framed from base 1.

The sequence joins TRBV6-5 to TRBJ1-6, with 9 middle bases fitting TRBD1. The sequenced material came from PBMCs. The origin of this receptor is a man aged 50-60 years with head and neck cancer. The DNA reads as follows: TGTGCCAGCAGGTCGGGACAGGGAGGGTCACCCCTCCACTTT. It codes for CASRSGQGGSPLHF.